The 29 T cell receptor beta chains below were found in one sample sequenced in a study of cytomegalovirus exposure and HLA in healthy donors. 60 Vbeta and 13 Jbeta primers were used in PCR. Clones were sequenced by immunoSEQ multiplex PCR, and TCRdb holds only the in-frame ones, with some missing. The sample holds more than 130,000 clones, 60% to 85% seen once. The sample was PBMCs. The receptors here all came from a male donor in good health and CMV-seronegative.

This chain joins TRBV5-1 and TRBJ1-5; D is ambiguous. This CDR3 is built from 16 residues. Per germline, CDR1 SGHRS and CDR2 YFSETQ. Between the trimmed V and J ends, which lost 0 bases and 2 bases, there was a span of 12 bases. The DNA of the CDR3 is TGCGCCAGCAGCTTGGGAGGAGTCGTAGGCAATCAGCCCCAGCATTTT. Protein: CASSLGGVVGNQPQHF.

The CDR3 loop is CASRLTGSSNQPQHF. The CDR3 nucleotides are TGTGCCAGCAGGTTAACAGGGAGTAGCAATCAGCCCCAGCATTTT. The chain joins TRBV7-2 to TRBJ1-5; tentatively, D is TRBD1 (6 bases). The V gene lost 6 bases and the J gene lost 0 bases, with 12 bases spanning the gap. This CDR3 region has 15 residues. From germline, CDR1 is SGHTA and CDR2 FQGNSA.

The gene calls are TRBV7-9 and TRBJ1-1; no definite D call. The germline V and J ends were trimmed by 3 bases and 8 bases, with 16 bases remaining between them. CDR1 is SEHNR, CDR2 FQNEAQ, per germline (reference sequence). There are 14 residues in the CDR3. The CDR3 loop is CASSLSSAGPEAFF. The CDR3 nucleotides read TGTGCCAGCAGCTTGAGTAGTGCTGGGCCGGAAGCTTTCTTT. Looking up the rest from reference TRBV7-9 and TRBJ1-1 gives the full variable domain: DTGVSQNPRHKITKRGQNVTFRCDPISEHNRLYWYRQTLGQGPEFLTYFQNEAQLEKSRLLSDRFSAERPKGSFSTLEIQRTEQGDSAMYLCASSLSSAGPEAFFGQGTRLTVV.

The genes are TRBV7-9 and TRBJ2-7; the D gene is possibly TRBD1 (6 bases). The CDR3 runs 16 residues. Between the trimmed V and J ends, which lost 6 bases and 3 bases, there was a span of 21 bases. Germline CDR1 is SEHNR and CDR2 is FQNEAQ (reference sequence). Here the CDR3 reads CASSSDAITGNYEQYF. The CDR3 DNA sequence: TGTGCCAGCAGTTCAGACGCGATCACAGGGAACTACGAGCAGTACTTC.

This clone was found a few times. The chain uses TRBV6-4 and TRBJ2-3; unclear D gene. Germline V CDR1 and CDR2: MRHNA, SNTAGT. Trimming pared 3 bases from V and 2 bases from J, leaving 9 bases between. The CDR3 has 14 amino acids. The CDR3 loop reads CASSDSHFTDTQYF. DNA for the CDR3: TGTGCCAGCAGTGATAGCCACTTCACAGATACGCAGTATTTT.

This clone was seen a single time. The rearrangement joins TRBV15 to TRBJ2-2; D remains ambiguous. This CDR3 is built from 13 residues. V lost 0 bases, J lost 6 bases, and 5 bases lay in between. CDR1 is LNHNV and CDR2 is YYDKDF in the germline V gene (reference sequence). DNA for the CDR3: TGTGCCACCAGCAGAGACTTTGCCGGGGAGCTGTTTTTT. Its translation is CATSRDFAGELFF.

This chain links TRBV7-9 with TRBJ2-1, with a possible D match to TRBD1 (6 bases). The CDR3 consists of 14 residues. V was shortened by 5 bases and J by 7 bases, with 15 bases between the two germline ends. Germline V gives CDR1 SEHNR, CDR2 FQNEAQ (reference sequence). CDR3 sequence reads: CASSTTGKRNEQFF. The CDR3 DNA sequence: TGTGCCAGCAGCACCACAGGGAAACGGAATGAGCAGTTCTTC. Full variable domain (remainder filled in from reference TRBV7-9 and TRBJ2-1): DTGVSQNPRHKITKRGQNVTFRCDPISEHNRLYWYRQTLGQGPEFLTYFQNEAQLEKSRLLSDRFSAERPKGSFSTLEIQRTEQGDSAMYLCASSTTGKRNEQFFGPGTRLTVL.

The gene calls are TRBV5-1 and TRBJ1-1, with 7 bases identical to TRBD1. Germline CDR1 and CDR2: SGHRS and YFSETQ. The V segment lost 0 bases and the J segment 1 base; nucleotides outside the gene matches: 6. CDR3 size: 16 residues. For the CDR3, the DNA is TGCGCCAGCAGCTTGGCCAGGGGGGATTGGAACACTGAAGCTTTCTTT. Protein sequence: CASSLARGDWNTEAFF.

Comments on this clone: At one boundary the junction diverges from the germline segment, which might be a read error. The chain is built from TRBV7-9 and TRBJ2-7; D gene unclear. Germline V gene sequence: CDR1 SEHNR, CDR2 FQNEAQ (reference sequence). This CDR3 region has 12 residues. In DNA, the CDR3 is TGTTCCAGCAGCCCCGATAGCTACGAGCAGTACTTC. Translating it yields CSSSPDSYEQYF.

The chain combines TRBV9 with TRBJ2-3, with 8 nucleotides matching TRBD2. The V gene's germline CDR1 is SGDLS and CDR2 YYNGEE. CDR3 length equals 15 residues. V shed 4 bases, J shed 2 bases, and the junction held 6 bases outside the gene matches. The CDR3 nucleotides are TGTGCCAGCAGCCCGGGGGGGCGTGACACAGATACGCAGTATTTT. Translation: CASSPGGRDTDTQYF.

This clone was seen a single time. This chain connects TRBV5-6 to TRBJ1-2; D not certain. V was clipped by 1 base and J by 1 base, with 8 bases between them. The CDR3 loop spans 14 amino acids. Per germline, CDR1 SGHDT and CDR2 YYEEEE. The CDR3 sequence is CASSLLPSNYGYTF. The CDR3 bases are TGTGCCAGCAGCTTGCTCCCGAGTAACTATGGCTACACCTTC.

This clone was found a few times. The chain is built from TRBV7-2 and TRBJ1-5; 12 nucleotides agree with TRBD1. Trimming took 4 bases from V and 7 from J; bases not matched to a gene: 2. The germline gives CDR1 SGHTA, CDR2 FQGNSA. The CDR3 loop spans 14 amino acids. CDR3 coding DNA: TGTGCCAGCAGCTGGGGACAGGGGGCGCAGCCCCAGCATTTT. This sequence encodes CASSWGQGAQPQHF.

This clone was recorded a few times. This rearrangement joins TRBV6-4 to TRBJ1-2, with 9 nucleotides matching TRBD1. V lost 2 bases to trimming and J lost 7 bases; unmatched junction nucleotides: 8. The CDR3 runs to 15 residues. Germline V lookup: CDR1 MRHNA, CDR2 SNTAGT. The chain's CDR3 is CASSDTPQGASGYTF. CDR3 bases: TGTGCCAGCAGTGACACCCCACAGGGGGCAAGTGGCTACACCTTC.

CDR3 in amino acids: CASSLGVSHSSGYTF. The CDR3 bases are TGTGCCAGCAGCTTGGGGGTCAGCCATTCTAGTGGCTACACCTTC. The chain has TRBV5-6 and TRBJ1-2, with D hard to call. The CDR3 loop spans 15 amino acids. Germline V gives CDR1 SGHDT, CDR2 YYEEEE. The germline V and J ends were trimmed by 0 bases and 7 bases, with 16 bases remaining between them. Complete variable domain (other parts from reference TRBV5-6 and TRBJ1-2): DAGVTQSPTHLIKTRGQQVTLRCSPKSGHDTVSWYQQALGQGPQFIFQYYEEEERQRGNFPDRFSGHQFPNYSSELNVNALLLGDSALYLCASSLGVSHSSGYTFGSGTRLTVV.

The chain links TRBV5-1 to TRBJ1-1; D remains unclear. From germline, CDR1 is SGHRS and CDR2 YFSETQ. The CDR3 spans 14 residues. The V end was cut by 4 bases, the J end by 1 base, with 11 bases between. CDR3 sequence reads: CASSPTGRNTEAFF. The CDR3 nucleotides read TGCGCCAGCAGCCCCACCGGGAGGAACACTGAAGCTTTCTTT.

In DNA, the CDR3 is TGTGCCAGCAGCCGAAAGAGCTCCTATAATTCACCCCTCCACTTT. Its protein product is CASSRKSSYNSPLHF. J is TRBJ1-6 and V is TRBV7-9; D gene uncertain. Germline-derived CDR1 and CDR2 are SEHNR and FQNEAQ (reference sequence). The CDR3 sequence is 15 residues long. V was trimmed by 5 bases and J by 0 bases, leaving 8 bases between them.

The V and J genes are TRBV28 and TRBJ1-6; unclear D gene. With 4 bases removed from V and 5 bases from J, the gap between germline ends came to 24 bases. CDR3 length: 19 residues. Germline-derived CDR1 and CDR2 are MDHEN and SYDVKM. CDR3 sequence reads: CASSYLQTRQTHNNSPLHF. For the CDR3, the DNA is TGTGCCAGCAGTTACCTGCAGACTCGCCAGACTCATAATAATTCACCCCTCCACTTT.

In nucleotides, the CDR3 is TGTGCCAGCAGCCAAGCGATGACACAGGGGGCAGGCGAGCAGTACTTC. Translation: CASSQAMTQGAGEQYF. The chain has TRBV4-2 and TRBJ2-5; 9 bases map to TRBD1. The end of the DNA is better explained by TRBJ2-7, so the J call may be wrong. The CDR3 length is 16 residues. CDR1 and CDR2 from the germline V gene are LGHNA and YNFKEQ.

The chain combines TRBV19 with TRBJ2-5; D possibly corresponds to TRBD1 (5 bases). V was pared by 5 bases and J by 2 bases, with 18 bases between. The CDR3 extends over 16 amino acids. Germline assignment: CDR1 LNHDA and CDR2 SQIVND (reference sequence). CDR3 residues: CASSYRGDRRQETQYF. CDR3 DNA sequence: TGTGCCAGTAGTTATAGAGGAGACAGAAGACAAGAGACCCAGTACTTC.

This clone was seen a single time. The chain links TRBV6-5 to TRBJ1-2; 8 nucleotides agree with TRBD1. Germline loops: CDR1 MNHEY, CDR2 SVGAGI. The CDR3 has 15 amino acids. The V segment lost 6 bases and the J segment 8 bases; nucleotides outside the gene matches: 14. CDR3 coding DNA: TGTGCCAGCAGCCCCGACCCAGGGGGCTATGAGGGCTACACCTTC. Translated: CASSPDPGGYEGYTF.

The J gene is TRBJ2-2, the V gene TRBV19; D unresolved. Deletions cut 3 bases from V and 2 bases from J, with 7 bases between. Per germline, CDR1 LNHDA and CDR2 SQIVND (reference sequence). This CDR3 is 14 amino acids long. CDR3 DNA: TGTGCCAGTAGTATCCAGGAAAACACCGGGGAGCTGTTTTTT. Translated, it gives CASSIQENTGELFF.

This chain links TRBV9 with TRBJ1-6; a possible D gene is TRBD1 (6 bases). The CDR3 spans 14 residues. Germline values: CDR1 SGDLS, CDR2 YYNGEE. Trimming removed 0 bases from V and 10 bases from J, with 11 bases in between. As DNA, the CDR3 is TGTGCCAGCAGCGTAGAACAGGGAGACTCACCCCTCCACTTT. It is translated as CASSVEQGDSPLHF.

In its sample, this clone was seen once. The chain joins TRBV4-3 to TRBJ2-7, with D possibly matching TRBD2 (5 bases). V lost 0 bases and J lost 7, with 22 bases in between. The CDR3 is 17 amino acids. From germline, CDR1 is LGHNA and CDR2 YSLEER. Here the CDR3 DNA reads TGCGCCAGCAGCCAAGAAGCGACACAGCGGTTCTTTGAAGAGCAGTACTTC. It codes for CASSQEATQRFFEEQYF.

This sequence joins TRBV7-2 and TRBJ1-6, with D possibly matching TRBD1 (6 bases). There are 15 residues in the CDR3. CDR1 SGHTA and CDR2 FQGNSA come from the germline V gene. V lost 4 bases, J lost 4 bases, and 11 bases lay in between. The CDR3 here is CASSSGQFYNSPLHF. CDR3 coding DNA: TGTGCCAGCAGCTCCGGACAGTTTTATAATTCACCCCTCCACTTT. Full variable domain (missing parts from reference TRBV7-2 and TRBJ1-6): GAGVSQSPSNKVTEKGKDVELRCDPISGHTALYWYRQSLGQGLEFLIYFQGNSAPDKSGLPSDRFSAERTGGSVSTLTIQRTQQEDSAVYLCASSSGQFYNSPLHFGNGTRLTVT.

The rearrangement joins TRBV5-1 to TRBJ1-1, with TRBD1 matching over 7 bases. J lost 1 base, V lost 6 bases, and 9 bases had no gene match. Per germline, CDR1 SGHRS and CDR2 YFSETQ. The CDR3 totals 15 residues. CDR3 sequence reads: CASTRTGQTNTEAFF. CDR3 DNA: TGCGCCAGCACCCGAACGGGACAGACGAACACTGAAGCTTTCTTT.

The genes are TRBV9 and TRBJ2-1; TRBD2 matches 7 bases. J was trimmed by 6 bases and V by 2 bases; bases with no gene match: 20. The germline V gene encodes CDR1 SGDLS and CDR2 YYNGEE. CDR3 length equals 19 residues. CDR3 protein: CASSVASTGLVDLANEQFF. CDR3 coding DNA: TGTGCCAGCAGCGTGGCCTCGACCGGACTAGTTGATCTCGCCAATGAGCAGTTCTTC.

The table lists this clone with a count of one. V gene TRBV27 combines with J gene TRBJ2-5; 7 nucleotides agree with TRBD2. From germline, CDR1 is MNHEY and CDR2 SMNVEV (reference sequence). The CDR3 spans 14 residues. After removal of 6 bases from V and 5 bases from J, the junction contained 9 bases not matched to a gene. The CDR3 is CASSYRGVYETQYF. DNA of the CDR3: TGTGCCAGCAGCTACCGGGGGGTTTACGAGACCCAGTACTTC.

The chain joins TRBV5-6 to TRBJ2-3, with 7 positions matching TRBD1. Germline loops: CDR1 SGHDT, CDR2 YYEEEE. The V gene end was trimmed by 0 bases and the J gene end by 3 bases; junction bases not matched to a gene: 4. The CDR3 consists of 15 residues. CDR3 nucleotides: TGTGCCAGCAGCTTGGACTCGACAGGGACAGATACGCAGTATTTT. Protein: CASSLDSTGTDTQYF.

This clone was recorded only once. V and J are TRBV5-1 and TRBJ1-1; TRBD1 matches 8 bases. Germline V gene lookup returns CDR1 SGHRS and CDR2 YFSETQ. This CDR3 spans 14 amino acids. Unmatched junction bases numbered 12, after V lost 4 bases and J lost 10 bases. The CDR3 here is CASSLGTGEWGAFF. Here the CDR3 DNA reads TGCGCCAGCAGCCTCGGGACAGGAGAATGGGGAGCTTTCTTT. Complete variable domain (other parts from reference TRBV5-1 and TRBJ1-1): KAGVTQTPRYLIKTRGQQVTLSCSPISGHRSVSWYQQTPGQGLQFLFEYFSETQRNKGNFPGRFSGRQFSNSRSEMNVSTLELGDSALYLCASSLGTGEWGAFFGQGTRLTVV.